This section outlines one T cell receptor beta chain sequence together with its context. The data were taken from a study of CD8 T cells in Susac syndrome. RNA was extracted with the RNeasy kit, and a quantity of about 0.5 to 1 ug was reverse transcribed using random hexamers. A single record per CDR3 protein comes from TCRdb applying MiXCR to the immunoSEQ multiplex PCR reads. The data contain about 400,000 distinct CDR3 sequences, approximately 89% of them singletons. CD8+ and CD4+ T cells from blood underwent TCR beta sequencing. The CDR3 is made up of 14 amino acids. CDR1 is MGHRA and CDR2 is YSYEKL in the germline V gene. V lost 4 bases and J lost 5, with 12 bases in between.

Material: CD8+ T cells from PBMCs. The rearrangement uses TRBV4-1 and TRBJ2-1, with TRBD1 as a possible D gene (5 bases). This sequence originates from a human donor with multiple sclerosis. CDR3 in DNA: TGCGCCAGCAGCCCTCTAAGGACAAACAATGAGCAGTTCTTC. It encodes CASSPLRTNNEQFF.